This is a list of T cell receptor beta chains from one sample in a study of cytomegalovirus exposure and HLA in healthy donors. This table comes from immunoSEQ multiplex PCR, and its TCRdb copy is limited to in-frame clones, with some not included. The sample totals 200,000 to 250,000 clones; its top ten clones hold roughly 0.98%. The sample was PBMCs. The receptors here all came from a woman in her 30s in good health and CMV-seropositive. CDR3s include the opening cysteine and the closing phenylalanine or tryptophan. The order of the fields is J gene, V gene, D gene, CDR3 DNA, CDR3 protein. A D gene is named only where the DNA matches it firmly.

TRBJ1-4 | TRBV5-5 | . | TGTGCCAGCGCAGCAACTAATGAAAAACTGTTTTTT | CASAATNEKLFF
TRBJ1-4 | TRBV5-4 | TRBD1 | TGTGCCAGCAGCGTGGACAGGGGAAGTAGGGGAAAACTGTTTTTT | CASSVDRGSRGKLFF
TRBJ2-1 | TRBV2 | TRBD2 | TGTGCCAGCAGCACTAGCGGGCCTTACAATGAGCAGTTCTTC | CASSTSGPYNEQFF
TRBJ1-5 | TRBV7-6 | . | TGTGCCAGCAGCCCCCTGGGCAGGGATGGCAATCAGCCCCAGCATTTT | CASSPLGRDGNQPQHF
TRBJ2-7 | TRBV9 | . | TGTGCCAGCAGCGCGGACCCCGGGGGCTCCTACGAGCAGTACTTC | CASSADPGGSYEQYF
TRBJ2-3 | TRBV28 | . | TGTGCCAGCAGTTGGAGGGAGAGCACAGATACGCAGTATTTT | CASSWRESTDTQYF
TRBJ2-7 | TRBV7-2 | TRBD2 | TGTGCCAGCAGCTTAGGCCGGACTAGCGGGGGTTTCCACGAGCAGTACTTC | CASSLGRTSGGFHEQYF
TRBJ2-1 | TRBV7-9 | TRBD1 | TGTGCCAGCAGCAGCCGGAGGACAGGGCTTGGCAATGAGCAGTTCTTC | CASSSRRTGLGNEQFF
TRBJ2-2 | TRBV19 | TRBD2 | TGTGCCAGTAGTTCTCTGGGTAGCGGGACGAACACCGGGGAGCTGTTTTTT | CASSSLGSGTNTGELFF
TRBJ2-7 | TRBV4-1 | TRBD1 | TGCGCCAGCAGCCAAGTCGTGGGACAGGTCTACGAGCAGTACTTC | CASSQVVGQVYEQYF
TRBJ2-2 | TRBV4-3 | TRBD1 | TGCGCCAGCAGCCAAGATGGAGGACAGGGGACCGGGGAGCTGTTTTTT | CASSQDGGQGTGELFF
TRBJ2-1 | TRBV18 | . | TGTGCCAGCTCACCTCAACAGCGGCGCAATGAGCAGTTCTTC | CASSPQQRRNEQFF
TRBJ1-2 | TRBV5-4 | TRBD1 | TGTGCCAGCAGCGAATCAGGGGGCTGGGAAGACACCTTC | CASSESGGWEDTF
TRBJ2-3 | TRBV21-1 | . | TGTGCCAGCAGCAAACCCGGGCGGGGGGCCACAGATACGCAGTATTTT | CASSKPGRGATDTQYF
TRBJ1-5 | TRBV7-9 | . | TGTGCCAGCAGCCTAGAACGCGACAATCAGCCCCAGCATTTT | CASSLERDNQPQHF
TRBJ2-3 | TRBV28 | TRBD2 | TGTGCCAGCAGTGGGACTAGCAGATACGCGTTCACAGATACGCAGTATTTT | CASSGTSRYAFTDTQYF
TRBJ2-7 | TRBV25-1 | TRBD1 | TGTGCCAGCAGTGACTACCTGGGACAGGGAAAATCCTACGAGCAGTACTTC | CASSDYLGQGKSYEQYF
TRBJ2-7 | TRBV10-1 | . | TGCGCCAGCAGTGTAACGGCTAGCTCCTACGAGCAGTACTTC | CASSVTASSYEQYF
TRBJ2-3 | TRBV7-2 | TRBD2 | TGTGCCAGCAGCTTAGTAGTTAGCGGGAGGGTGCAGTATTTT | CASSLVVSGRVQYF
TRBJ1-2 | TRBV2 | . | TGTGCCAGCAGTGAGGAGGAGGGAACCTATGGCTACACCTTC | CASSEEEGTYGYTF
TRBJ2-3 | TRBV29-1 | . | TGCAGCGTAAAAGGGGGGGTCACAGATACGCAGTATTTT | CSVKGGVTDTQYF
TRBJ2-7 | TRBV30 | TRBD2 | TGTGCCTGGAGTGTAAGTCTAGCGGGAGTACGGGACGAGCAGTACTTC | CAWSVSLAGVRDEQYF
TRBJ1-1 | TRBV20-1 | . | TGCAGTGCTAGAGGTGACTATCTCTTT | CSARGDYLF
TRBJ2-7 | TRBV4-1 | . | TGCGCCAGCAGCCAAGCGGCACAGTCTTACGAGCAGTACTTC | CASSQAAQSYEQYF
TRBJ1-1 | TRBV7-6 | . | TGTGCCAGCAGCTTATTGGCCCCTGGAGGAATGAACACTGAAGCTTTCTTT | CASSLLAPGGMNTEAFF
TRBJ2-2 | TRBV5-4 | TRBD1 | TGTGCCAGCAGCGGCACAGGGGGCCCCACCGGGGAGCTGTTTTTT | CASSGTGGPTGELFF
TRBJ2-7 | TRBV7-9 | . | TGTGCCAGCAGCCCCCCGCGGAGCTCCTACGAGCAGTACTTC | CASSPPRSSYEQYF
TRBJ1-5 | TRBV2 | . | TGTGCCAGCAGTGACCGACAGTCTGGCAATCAGCCCCAGCATTTT | CASSDRQSGNQPQHF
TRBJ2-7 | TRBV28 | . | TGTGCCAGCAGTTTACGCGGGACCCTCTTCTCCTACGAGCAGTACTTC | CASSLRGTLFSYEQYF
TRBJ1-1 | TRBV19 | . | TGTGCCAGTAGTATTACCTCCGGGGGGGGTTCAGCTTTCTTT | CASSITSGGGSAFF
TRBJ1-1 | TRBV5-1 | . | TGCGCCAGCAGCCCCGGGAAGAACACTGAAGCTTTCTTT | CASSPGKNTEAFF